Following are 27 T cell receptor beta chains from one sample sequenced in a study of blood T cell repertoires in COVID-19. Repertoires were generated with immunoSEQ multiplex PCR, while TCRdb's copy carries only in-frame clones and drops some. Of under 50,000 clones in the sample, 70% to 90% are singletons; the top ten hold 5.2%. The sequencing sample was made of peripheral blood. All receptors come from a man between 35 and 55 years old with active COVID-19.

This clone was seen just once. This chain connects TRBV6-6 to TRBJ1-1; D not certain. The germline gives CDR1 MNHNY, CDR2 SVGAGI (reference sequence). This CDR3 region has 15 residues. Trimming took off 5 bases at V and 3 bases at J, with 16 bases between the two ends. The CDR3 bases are TGTGCCAGCAGTCGATCTTCAGTGGCGGACACTGAAGCTTTCTTT. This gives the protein CASSRSSVADTEAFF.

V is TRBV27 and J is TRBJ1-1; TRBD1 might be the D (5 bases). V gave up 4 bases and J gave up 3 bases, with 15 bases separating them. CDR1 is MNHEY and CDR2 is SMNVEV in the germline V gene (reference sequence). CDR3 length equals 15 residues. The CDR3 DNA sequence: TGTGCCAGCAGTTGGGGAGGGGCGGAGTACACTGAAGCTTTCTTT. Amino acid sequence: CASSWGGAEYTEAFF.

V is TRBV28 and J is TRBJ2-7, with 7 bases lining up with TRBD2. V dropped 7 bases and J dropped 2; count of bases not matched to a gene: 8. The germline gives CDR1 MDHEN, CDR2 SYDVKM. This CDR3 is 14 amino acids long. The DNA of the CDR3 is TGTGCCAGCACTTTGAGCGGGAAAACCTACGAGCAGTACTTC. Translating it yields CASTLSGKTYEQYF.

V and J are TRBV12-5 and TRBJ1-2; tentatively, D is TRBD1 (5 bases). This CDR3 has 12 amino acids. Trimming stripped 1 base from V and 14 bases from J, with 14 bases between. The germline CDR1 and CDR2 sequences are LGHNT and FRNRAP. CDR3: CASGLDKQGTTF. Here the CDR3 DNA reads TGTGCTAGTGGTTTGGACAAGCAGGGTACAACCTTC.

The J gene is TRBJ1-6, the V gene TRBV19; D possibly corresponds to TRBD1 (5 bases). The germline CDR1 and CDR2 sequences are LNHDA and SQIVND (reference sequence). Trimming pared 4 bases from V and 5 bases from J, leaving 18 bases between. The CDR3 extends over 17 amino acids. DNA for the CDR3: TGTGCCAGTAGTACCCCTATGCGGGGGTTCGATAATTCACCCCTCCACTTT. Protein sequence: CASSTPMRGFDNSPLHF.

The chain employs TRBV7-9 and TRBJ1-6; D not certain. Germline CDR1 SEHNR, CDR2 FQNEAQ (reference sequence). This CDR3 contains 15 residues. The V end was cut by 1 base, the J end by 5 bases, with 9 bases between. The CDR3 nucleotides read TGTGCCAGCAGCTTAGGGGCAGTCGATAATTCACCCCTCCACTTT. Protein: CASSLGAVDNSPLHF.

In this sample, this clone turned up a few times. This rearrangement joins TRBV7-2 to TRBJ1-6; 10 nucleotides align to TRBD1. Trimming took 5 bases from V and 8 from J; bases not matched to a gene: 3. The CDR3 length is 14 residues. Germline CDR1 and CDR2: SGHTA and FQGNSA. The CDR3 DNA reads TGTGCCAGCAGCCCCGGGACAGGGGATTCACCCCTCCACTTT. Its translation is CASSPGTGDSPLHF.

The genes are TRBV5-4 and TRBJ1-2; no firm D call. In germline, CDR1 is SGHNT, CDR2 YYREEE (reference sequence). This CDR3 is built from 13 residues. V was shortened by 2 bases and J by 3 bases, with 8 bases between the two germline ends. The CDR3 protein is CASSFRQDYGYTF. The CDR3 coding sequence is TGTGCCAGCAGCTTTAGGCAGGACTATGGCTACACCTTC.

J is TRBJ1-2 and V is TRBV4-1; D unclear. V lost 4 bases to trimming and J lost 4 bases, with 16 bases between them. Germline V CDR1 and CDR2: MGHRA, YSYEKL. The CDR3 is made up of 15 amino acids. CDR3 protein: CASSLSQAGPYGYTF. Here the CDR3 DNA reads TGCGCCAGCAGCCTCTCCCAGGCAGGCCCCTATGGCTACACCTTC.

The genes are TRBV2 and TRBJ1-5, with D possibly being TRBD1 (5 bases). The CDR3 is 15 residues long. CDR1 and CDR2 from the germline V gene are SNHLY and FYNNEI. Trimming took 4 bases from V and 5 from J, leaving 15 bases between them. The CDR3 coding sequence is TGTGCCAGCAGTGCAGAGGCGGGACCTTATCAGCCCCAGCATTTT. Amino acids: CASSAEAGPYQPQHF. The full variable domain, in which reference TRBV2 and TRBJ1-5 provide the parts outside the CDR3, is EPEVTQTPSHQVTQMGQEVILRCVPISNHLYFYWYRQILGQKVEFLVSFYNNEISEKSEIFDDQFSVERPDGSNFTLKIRSTKLEDSAMYFCASSAEAGPYQPQHFGDGTRLSIL.

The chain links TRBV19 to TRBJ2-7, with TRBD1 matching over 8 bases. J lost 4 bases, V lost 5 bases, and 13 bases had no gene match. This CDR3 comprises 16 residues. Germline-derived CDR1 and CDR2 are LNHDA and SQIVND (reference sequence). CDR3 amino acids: CASSSEDRAGLYEQYF. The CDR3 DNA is TGTGCCAGTAGTTCAGAGGACAGGGCCGGTTTGTACGAGCAGTACTTC. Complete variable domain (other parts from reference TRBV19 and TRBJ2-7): DGGITQSPKYLFRKEGQNVTLSCEQNLNHDAMYWYRQDPGQGLRLIYYSQIVNDFQKGDIAEGYSVSREKKESFPLTVTSAQKNPTAFYLCASSSEDRAGLYEQYFGPGTRLTVT.

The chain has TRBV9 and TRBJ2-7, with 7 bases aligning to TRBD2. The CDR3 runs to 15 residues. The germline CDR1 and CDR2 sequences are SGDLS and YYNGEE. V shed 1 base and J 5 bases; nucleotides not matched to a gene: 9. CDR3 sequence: CASSVRAGALDEQYF. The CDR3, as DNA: TGTGCCAGCAGCGTAAGGGCGGGAGCACTGGACGAGCAGTACTTC.

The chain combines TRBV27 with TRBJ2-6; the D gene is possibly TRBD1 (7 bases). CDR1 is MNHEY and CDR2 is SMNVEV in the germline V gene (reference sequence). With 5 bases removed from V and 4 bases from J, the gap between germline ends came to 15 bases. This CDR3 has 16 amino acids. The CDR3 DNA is TGTGCCAGCAGTGCCCAGGGGGGTGGCGGGGCCAACGTCCTGACTTTC. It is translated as CASSAQGGGGANVLTF.

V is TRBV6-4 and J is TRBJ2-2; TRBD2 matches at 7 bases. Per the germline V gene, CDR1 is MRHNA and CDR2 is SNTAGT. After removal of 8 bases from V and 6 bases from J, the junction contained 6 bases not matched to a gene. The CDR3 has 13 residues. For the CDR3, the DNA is TGTGCCAGCTCCCTAGCGGAGGCCGGGGAGCTGTTTTTT. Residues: CASSLAEAGELFF.

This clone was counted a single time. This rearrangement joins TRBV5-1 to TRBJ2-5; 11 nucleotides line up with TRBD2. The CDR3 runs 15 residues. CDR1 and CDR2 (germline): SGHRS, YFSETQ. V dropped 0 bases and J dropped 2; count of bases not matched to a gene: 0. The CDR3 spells CASSLGLAGQETQYF. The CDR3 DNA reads TGCGCCAGCAGCTTGGGACTAGCGGGACAAGAGACCCAGTACTTC.

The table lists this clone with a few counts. CDR3 residues: CASSQETYEQYF. CDR3 DNA: TGTGCCAGCAGCCAAGAAACTTACGAGCAGTACTTC. The chain joins TRBV3-1 (or the pseudogene TRBV3-2) to TRBJ2-7, with D unclear. This CDR3 spans 12 amino acids. V lost 0 bases, J lost 4 bases, and 4 bases lay in between. Germline V lookup: CDR1 LGHDT, CDR2 YNNKEL (reference sequence).

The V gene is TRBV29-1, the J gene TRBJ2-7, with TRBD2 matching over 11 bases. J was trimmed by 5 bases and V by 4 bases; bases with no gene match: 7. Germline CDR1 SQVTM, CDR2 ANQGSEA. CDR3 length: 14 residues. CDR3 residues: CSVAGLAGGDEQYF. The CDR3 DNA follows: TGCAGCGTTGCTGGGCTAGCGGGAGGTGACGAGCAGTACTTC.

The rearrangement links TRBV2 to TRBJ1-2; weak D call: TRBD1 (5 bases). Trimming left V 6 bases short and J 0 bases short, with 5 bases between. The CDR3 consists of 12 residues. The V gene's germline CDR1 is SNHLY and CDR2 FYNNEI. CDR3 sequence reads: CASRGPNYGYTF. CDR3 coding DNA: TGTGCCAGCAGGGGGCCTAACTATGGCTACACCTTC. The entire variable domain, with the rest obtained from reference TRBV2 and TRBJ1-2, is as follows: EPEVTQTPSHQVTQMGQEVILRCVPISNHLYFYWYRQILGQKVEFLVSFYNNEISEKSEIFDDQFSVERPDGSNFTLKIRSTKLEDSAMYFCASRGPNYGYTFGSGTRLTVV.

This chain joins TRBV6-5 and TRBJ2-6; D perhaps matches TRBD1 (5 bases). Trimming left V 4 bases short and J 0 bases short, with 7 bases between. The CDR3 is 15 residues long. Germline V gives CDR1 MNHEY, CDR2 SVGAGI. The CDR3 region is CASSFTGSGANVLTF. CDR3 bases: TGTGCCAGCAGTTTTACAGGCTCTGGGGCCAACGTCCTGACTTTC.

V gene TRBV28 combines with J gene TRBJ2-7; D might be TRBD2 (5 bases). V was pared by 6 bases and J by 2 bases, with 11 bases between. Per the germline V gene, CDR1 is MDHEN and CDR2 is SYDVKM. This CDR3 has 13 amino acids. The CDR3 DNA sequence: TGTGCCAGCAGCTCCAGGACTCCCTACGAGCAGTACTTC. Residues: CASSSRTPYEQYF.

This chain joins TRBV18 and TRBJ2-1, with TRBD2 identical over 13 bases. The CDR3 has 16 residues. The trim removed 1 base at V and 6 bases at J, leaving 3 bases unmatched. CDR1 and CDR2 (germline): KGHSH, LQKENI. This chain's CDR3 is CASSPLTSGRFNEQFF. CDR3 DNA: TGTGCCAGCTCACCACTGACTAGCGGGAGGTTCAATGAGCAGTTCTTC.

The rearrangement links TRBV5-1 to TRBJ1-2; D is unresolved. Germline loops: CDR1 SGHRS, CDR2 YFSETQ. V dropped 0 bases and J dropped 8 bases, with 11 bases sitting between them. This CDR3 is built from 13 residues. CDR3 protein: CASSLARPRGYTF. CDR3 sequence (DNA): TGCGCCAGCAGCTTGGCCAGGCCCCGAGGCTACACCTTC.

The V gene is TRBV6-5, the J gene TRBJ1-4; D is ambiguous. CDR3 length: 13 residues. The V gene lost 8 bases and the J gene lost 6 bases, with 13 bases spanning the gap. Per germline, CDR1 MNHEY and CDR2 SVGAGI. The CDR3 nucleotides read TGTGCCAGCCGCTCACAGCTCGATGAAAAACTGTTTTTT. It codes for CASRSQLDEKLFF.

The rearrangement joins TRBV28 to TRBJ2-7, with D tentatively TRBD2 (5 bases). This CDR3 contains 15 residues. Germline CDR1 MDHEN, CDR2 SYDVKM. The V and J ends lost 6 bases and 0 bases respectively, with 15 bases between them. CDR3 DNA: TGTGCCAGCAGCCCCCCGGACTTCGCCTCCTACGAGCAGTACTTC. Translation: CASSPPDFASYEQYF.

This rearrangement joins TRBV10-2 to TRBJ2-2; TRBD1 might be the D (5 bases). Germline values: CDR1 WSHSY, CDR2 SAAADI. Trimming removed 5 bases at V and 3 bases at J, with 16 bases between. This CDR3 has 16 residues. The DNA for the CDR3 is TGCGCCAGCAGTCGAATAATGACAGAATACACCGGGGAGCTGTTTTTT. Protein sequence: CASSRIMTEYTGELFF.

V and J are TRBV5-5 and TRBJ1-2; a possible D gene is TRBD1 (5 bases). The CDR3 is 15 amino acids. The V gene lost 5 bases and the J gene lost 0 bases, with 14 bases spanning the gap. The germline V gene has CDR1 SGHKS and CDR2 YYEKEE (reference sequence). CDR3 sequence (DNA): TGTGCCAGCAGTTTGAGAAGGGGCACTAACTATGGCTACACCTTC. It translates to CASSLRRGTNYGYTF.

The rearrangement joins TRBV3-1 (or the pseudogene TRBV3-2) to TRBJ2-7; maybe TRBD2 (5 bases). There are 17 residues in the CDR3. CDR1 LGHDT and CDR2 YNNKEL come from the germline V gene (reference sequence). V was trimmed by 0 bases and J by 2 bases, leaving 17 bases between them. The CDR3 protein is CASSQDRMGFGAYEQYF. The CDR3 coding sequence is TGTGCCAGCAGCCAAGATCGAATGGGGTTCGGGGCCTACGAGCAGTACTTC.